The next 21 T cell receptor beta chains were all read from a single sample in a study of a mutant IDH1 vaccine in newly diagnosed glioma (dated by TCRdb to the early 2020s). Libraries were made using the immunoSEQ multiplex PCR assay. TCRdb stores this immuneACCESS table with in-frame sequences only. Part of the clones is absent; in the studies checked, under half of the shortfall reflects unresolved V genes, and no reason is known for the rest. The sample includes 60,000 or so clones, with approximately 81% observed a single time. 3.5% to 5% of the sample lies in the top ten. The label giving this sample's time point can be read as: week 35, safety follow-up. A 20-mer mutant IDH1 peptide at 300 micrograms in Montanide made up each vaccine dose, which was injected subcutaneously together with topical imiquimod. No antigen is known for these receptors. Material: PBMCs, obtained from a glioma patient whose treatment included an IDH1 peptide vaccine. The receptors were gathered from a man younger than 40 with glioma.

The chain combines TRBV5-1 with TRBJ2-7; weak D call: TRBD2 (6 bases). The ends were cut back, 5 bases at V and 2 bases at J, with 14 bases in the middle. CDR1 SGHRS and CDR2 YFSETQ come from the germline V gene. The CDR3 covers 14 residues. The CDR3 sequence is CASSKRAGTYEQYF. The CDR3 DNA reads TGCGCCAGCAGTAAGCGTGCGGGGACCTACGAGCAGTACTTC.

The chain has TRBV6-4 and TRBJ1-1, with 9 bases that match TRBD1. The V and J ends lost 4 bases and 2 bases, in that order; junction bases with no gene match: 2. CDR1 and CDR2 (germline): MRHNA, SNTAGT. The CDR3 contains 14 residues. The CDR3 here is CASSATGGNTEAFF. CDR3 in DNA: TGTGCCAGCAGTGCGACAGGGGGAAACACTGAAGCTTTCTTT.

The J gene is TRBJ2-5, the V gene TRBV19; D is possibly TRBD2 (5 bases). V was shortened by 7 bases and J by 4 bases, with 16 bases between the two germline ends. Germline V gene sequence: CDR1 LNHDA, CDR2 SQIVND (reference sequence). The CDR3 covers 14 residues. CDR3 sequence: CASTLGSGIETQYF. CDR3 nucleotides: TGTGCCAGTACCTTGGGATCGGGGATAGAGACCCAGTACTTC.

This sequence joins TRBV6-5 and TRBJ2-7; 7 nucleotides align to TRBD1. This CDR3 comprises 15 residues. V lost 6 bases to trimming and J lost 3 bases; unmatched junction nucleotides: 11. Germline V gives CDR1 MNHEY, CDR2 SVGAGI. The CDR3 sequence is CASSPDRVNYYEQYF. The CDR3 coding sequence is TGTGCCAGCAGCCCAGACAGGGTGAATTACTACGAGCAGTACTTC.

V is TRBV7-9 and J is TRBJ1-1; D is undetermined. The V gene's germline CDR1 is SEHNR and CDR2 FQNEAQ (reference sequence). V lost 5 bases and J 0 bases, leaving 7 bases between the germline ends. The CDR3 is 13 amino acids. The CDR3 nucleotides read TGTGCCAGCAGCCCCGATTTGAACACTGAAGCTTTCTTT. This translates into CASSPDLNTEAFF.

V is TRBV27 and J is TRBJ2-5, with 9 bases identical to TRBD1. The CDR3 loop spans 16 amino acids. With 5 bases clipped from V and 5 bases from J, the junction kept 12 bases outside the gene matches. Germline CDR1 MNHEY, CDR2 SMNVEV (reference sequence). CDR3 DNA: TGTGCCAGCAGTACAATTCCCGGGACAGGGTACGAGACCCAGTACTTC. Its translation: CASSTIPGTGYETQYF.

The chain links TRBV5-4 to TRBJ2-2; 10 bases are a match to TRBD2. The CDR3 sequence is 16 residues long. With V trimmed by 3 bases and J by 13 bases, 15 bases remained unmatched. Germline CDR1 is SGHNT and CDR2 is YYREEE (reference sequence). The CDR3 nucleotides read TGTGCCAGCAGCTCGGTCCCGGGACTAGCGCAGAGGGGGCTGTTTTTT. Translating gives CASSSVPGLAQRGLFF.

This clone was seen only a few times. The chain recombines TRBV5-1 with TRBJ1-4; 7 nucleotides agree with TRBD1. This CDR3 has 15 amino acids. Germline trimming cut 2 bases from V and 6 bases from J; bases unmatched to any gene: 7. The germline V gene has CDR1 SGHRS and CDR2 YFSETQ. The CDR3: CASSFDRDSYEKLFF. CDR3 DNA: TGCGCCAGCAGCTTTGACCGGGACAGCTATGAAAAACTGTTTTTT.

J is TRBJ2-5 and V is TRBV4-1; D uncertain. Matching the DNA end better, TRBJ2-7 makes the J call doubtful. Germline CDR1 is MGHRA and CDR2 is YSYEKL. The CDR3 totals 15 residues. Here the CDR3 reads CASSFRHSQAYEQYF. CDR3 nucleotide sequence: TGCGCCAGCAGCTTTCGACATTCGCAAGCCTACGAGCAGTACTTC.

The rearrangement links TRBV19 to TRBJ1-6; D might be TRBD1 (5 bases). There are 14 residues in the CDR3. Trimming took 3 bases from V and 9 from J, leaving 12 bases between them. Germline CDR1 is LNHDA and CDR2 is SQIVND (reference sequence). The chain's CDR3 is CASSILQGASPLHF. As DNA, the CDR3 is TGTGCCAGTAGTATTCTCCAGGGAGCTTCACCCCTCCACTTT.

This clone qualifies as medium-sized. This chain joins TRBV14 and TRBJ1-1; 8 bases map to TRBD1. This CDR3 is 15 amino acids long. CDR1 is SGHDN and CDR2 is FVKESK in the germline V gene. The V segment lost 4 bases and the J segment 0 bases; nucleotides outside the gene matches: 4. This chain's CDR3 is CASSPGQGLNTEAFF. As DNA, the CDR3 is TGTGCCAGCAGCCCCGGACAGGGTTTGAACACTGAAGCTTTCTTT.

The genes are TRBV5-4 and TRBJ2-7; D is possibly TRBD1 or TRBD2 (5 bases each). This CDR3 has 15 residues. Germline CDR1 reads SGHNT; CDR2 reads YYREEE (reference sequence). Trimming stripped 5 bases from V and 1 base from J, with 16 bases between. The CDR3 DNA follows: TGTGCCAGCAGTTACTATCCGGGGACGTCCTACGAGCAGTACTTC. Protein sequence: CASSYYPGTSYEQYF.

V usage is TRBV5-1 and J usage is TRBJ2-2; 10 nucleotides match TRBD1. The length of the CDR3 is 15 residues. Germline CDR1 and CDR2: SGHRS and YFSETQ. V gave up 3 bases and J gave up 6 bases; unmatched junction bases: 5. This CDR3 reads CASSSDRGRSGELFF. CDR3 bases: TGCGCCAGCAGCTCCGACAGGGGGCGATCCGGGGAGCTGTTTTTT. The entire variable domain, with the rest obtained from reference TRBV5-1 and TRBJ2-2, is as follows: KAGVTQTPRYLIKTRGQQVTLSCSPISGHRSVSWYQQTPGQGLQFLFEYFSETQRNKGNFPGRFSGRQFSNSRSEMNVSTLELGDSALYLCASSSDRGRSGELFFGEGSRLTVL.

This clone turned up a few times. The rearrangement joins TRBV18 to TRBJ1-1; possibly TRBD1 for D (5 bases). This CDR3 has 15 residues. Trimming removed 3 bases from V and 0 bases from J, with 11 bases in between. The germline CDR1 and CDR2 sequences are KGHSH and LQKENI. This CDR3 reads CASSPTGTVNTEAFF. The CDR3, as DNA: TGTGCCAGCTCACCTACCGGGACGGTGAACACTGAAGCTTTCTTT.

This clone was counted a few times. The chain has TRBV19 and TRBJ1-5; 7 bases match TRBD1. Germline V gives CDR1 LNHDA, CDR2 SQIVND (reference sequence). V lost 2 bases and J lost 7; bases outside the gene matches: 5. This CDR3 is 14 amino acids long. This CDR3 reads CASSITGVNQPQHF. The CDR3 DNA is TGTGCCAGTAGTATAACAGGGGTGAACCAGCCCCAGCATTTT.

The chain uses TRBV5-6 and TRBJ1-5, with D possibly matching TRBD1 (6 bases). Trimming removed 2 bases from V and 4 bases from J, with 10 bases in between. The germline gives CDR1 SGHDT, CDR2 YYEEEE. The CDR3 is 14 residues long. In DNA, the CDR3 is TGTGCCAGCAGCTTCACAGGGTTTAATCAGCCCCAGCATTTT. As protein: CASSFTGFNQPQHF.

This clone has only one observation. In DNA form, the CDR3 reads TGTGCCACCGAAGGAGTACAGCGGTACGTGGCTAGCAATCAGCCCCAGCATTTT. It codes for CATEGVQRYVASNQPQHF. The V call is TRBV28, the J call TRBJ1-5; the D is unclear. The CDR3 runs 18 residues. Looked up from germline, CDR1 is MDHEN and CDR2 is SYDVKM. Between the trimmed V and J ends, which lost 10 bases and 0 bases, there was a span of 25 bases.

This chain connects TRBV7-2 to TRBJ2-2; no clear D gene. The germline gives CDR1 SGHTA, CDR2 FQGNSA. Trimming removed 1 base at V and 8 bases at J, with 5 bases between. The CDR3 covers 12 residues. The CDR3 DNA sequence: TGTGCCAGCAGCTTAGGGATGGGGGAGCTGTTTTTT. It specifies CASSLGMGELFF. Full variable domain (outside the CDR3, taken from reference TRBV7-2 and TRBJ2-2): GAGVSQSPSNKVTEKGKDVELRCDPISGHTALYWYRQSLGQGLEFLIYFQGNSAPDKSGLPSDRFSAERTGGSVSTLTIQRTQQEDSAVYLCASSLGMGELFFGEGSRLTVL.

The CDR3 DNA is TGTGCCAGTAGTGCGGGACTCACGAACACTGAAGCTTTCTTT. Protein sequence: CASSAGLTNTEAFF. The chain employs TRBV19 and TRBJ1-1; D is perhaps TRBD1 (5 bases). This CDR3 is 14 amino acids long. V dropped 5 bases and J dropped 1 base, with 11 bases sitting between them. Germline assignment: CDR1 LNHDA and CDR2 SQIVND (reference sequence). The variable domain in full, with the rest retrieved from reference TRBV19 and TRBJ1-1, is DGGITQSPKYLFRKEGQNVTLSCEQNLNHDAMYWYRQDPGQGLRLIYYSQIVNDFQKGDIAEGYSVSREKKESFPLTVTSAQKNPTAFYLCASSAGLTNTEAFFGQGTRLTVV.

In its sample, this clone was seen a few times. The chain has TRBV5-6 and TRBJ2-1; D might be TRBD1 (5 bases). Deletions cut 1 base from V and 7 bases from J, with 12 bases between. The length of the CDR3 is 14 residues. Germline values: CDR1 SGHDT, CDR2 YYEEEE. The CDR3 here is CASSLRRRANEQFF. The CDR3 bases are TGTGCCAGCAGCTTGCGTCGCAGGGCAAATGAGCAGTTCTTC.

V usage is TRBV7-9 and J usage is TRBJ2-7; D remains unclear. The CDR3 runs 13 residues. V was cut by 2 bases and J by 2 bases, with 7 bases left in between. Germline assignment: CDR1 SEHNR and CDR2 FQNEAQ (reference sequence). The CDR3 loop is CASSLLGTYEQYF. The CDR3 DNA sequence: TGTGCCAGCAGCTTACTCGGAACCTACGAGCAGTACTTC. Looking up the rest from reference TRBV7-9 and TRBJ2-7 gives the full variable domain: DTGVSQNPRHKITKRGQNVTFRCDPISEHNRLYWYRQTLGQGPEFLTYFQNEAQLEKSRLLSDRFSAERPKGSFSTLEIQRTEQGDSAMYLCASSLLGTYEQYFGPGTRLTVT.